This T cell receptor beta chain was identified during a study of preoperative IRX-2 immunotherapy in early breast cancer. Clones were sequenced by immunoSEQ multiplex PCR, and TCRdb holds only the in-frame ones, with some missing. The table lists around 95,000 clones, 86% of them singletons. There are a few counts of this clone. Treatment: preoperative locoregional IRX-2 cytokine immunotherapy. Germline values: CDR1 SGHNT, CDR2 YENEEA. The CDR3 contains 14 residues. Trimming shortened V by 5 bases and J by 1 base, and 8 bases separated the two germline ends. This TCR was recovered from a human donor with breast cancer. Sequencing used tumor tissue, obtained after IRX-2 immunotherapy. V gene TRBV11-3 combines with J gene TRBJ1-4, with D tentatively TRBD1 (5 bases). The CDR3, as DNA: TGTGCCAGCAGCGACAGTCGAACTAATGAAAAACTGTTTTTT. Its protein is CASSDSRTNEKLFF.